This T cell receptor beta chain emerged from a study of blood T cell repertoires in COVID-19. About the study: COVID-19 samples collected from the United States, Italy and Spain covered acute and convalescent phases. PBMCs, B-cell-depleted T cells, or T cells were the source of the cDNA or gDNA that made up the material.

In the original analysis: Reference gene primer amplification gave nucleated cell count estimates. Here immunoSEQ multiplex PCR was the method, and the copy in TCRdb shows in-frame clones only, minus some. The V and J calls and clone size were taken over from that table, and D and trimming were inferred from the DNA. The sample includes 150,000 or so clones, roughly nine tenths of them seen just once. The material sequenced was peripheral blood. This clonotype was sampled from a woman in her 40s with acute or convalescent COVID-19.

The CDR3 DNA follows: TGTGCCAGTAGTGTAACCGGGACAGTCTTCCACACCTTC. Its translation: CASSVTGTVFHTF. J is TRBJ1-2 and V is TRBV19, with 7 bases that match TRBD1. Germline V gives CDR1 LNHDA, CDR2 SQIVND (reference sequence). This CDR3 has 13 amino acids. V shed 5 bases and J 12 bases; nucleotides not matched to a gene: 12.